This TCR beta chain was sequenced for a study of T cell responses to AZD1222 COVID-19 vaccine. Assay used: immunoSEQ multiplex PCR; TCRdb lists only in-frame clones, some missing. This sample carries more than 120,000 clones, 88% of them seen once, and the ten largest clones take 4.5% to 5.5%. V was shortened by 4 bases and J by 0 bases, with 11 bases between the two germline ends. The CDR3 totals 15 residues. Germline V lookup: CDR1 SEHNR, CDR2 FQNEAQ (reference sequence). This receptor was obtained from an adult who received the MenACWY meningococcal vaccine as a control. The J gene is TRBJ2-3, the V gene TRBV7-9; D ambiguous. The input for sequencing was peripheral blood, taken 28 days after the second dose of the MenACWY control vaccine. The CDR3 loop reads CASSSPGSSTDTQYF. The DNA of the CDR3 is TGTGCCAGCAGCTCCCCTGGATCTAGCACAGATACGCAGTATTTT.